This T cell receptor (beta chain) was captured in a study of Graves' ophthalmopathy and Graves' hyperthyroidism. Study-wide findings and caveats: Ophthalmopathy progression predictions by the model showed about 75% specificity and roughly 71% sensitivity. Blood also harbored most expanded thyroid clonotypes above 0.001 frequency.

As the template, RNA transcripts were used to amplify TCR beta CDR3 regions. HTBI primers primed a first-round RT-PCR, and a second-round multiplex PCR followed. MiXCR, applied by TCRdb to the multiplex PCR reads, yields one record per CDR3 protein. The sample lists under 800,000 distinct CDR3 sequences; about 20% were seen once. Many counts were recorded for this clonotype. Its antigen is currently unknown. After removal of 6 bases from V and 2 bases from J, the junction contained 7 bases not matched to a gene. CDR3 length: 15 amino acids. CDR1 MNHEY and CDR2 SVGEGT come from the germline V gene. Clinical symptoms, serum thyroxine, TRAb, thyroid ultrasound and orbital computed tomography formed the basis of diagnosis.

The sequencing sample was made of peripheral blood. The sequence derives from a woman aged 18-35 years with stable Graves' hyperthyroidism. Some clones in this sample may be carry-over from other donors' samples. This chain connects TRBV6-2 or TRBV6-3 to TRBJ2-7; 10 nucleotides line up with TRBD2. DNA of the CDR3: TGTGCCAGCAGCACAGGACTAGCGGCTACCTACGAGCAGTACTTC. Amino acid sequence: CASSTGLAATYEQYF.